The rows below give T cell receptor beta chains drawn from one sample of a study of beta chain features in type 1 diabetes. Some clones are missing from TCRdb's copy, which holds only in-frame ones; the method was immunoSEQ multiplex PCR. The repertoire holds around 650,000 clones, with 9.5% to 15% as singletons. Sequences were obtained from naive CD4+ T cells from blood. These TCRs come from a man younger than 45 with type 1 diabetes. Both conserved end residues are part of each CDR3. The D gene is left open where the match is weak. Where a row states a size, it is once, few, many or the class of an expanded clone; other rows omit it.

V gene: TRBV29-1
J gene: TRBJ2-5
D gene: -
clone size: few
CDR3 protein: CSAGGAEETQYF
CDR3 DNA: TGCAGCGCCGGTGGGGCAGAAGAGACCCAGTACTTC

V gene: TRBV4-3
J gene: TRBJ1-1
D gene: -
clone size: -
CDR3 protein: CASSQEAEGEAFF
CDR3 DNA: TGCGCCAGCAGCCAAGAAGCAGAAGGTGAAGCTTTCTTT

V gene: TRBV6-5
J gene: TRBJ1-5
D gene: TRBD1
clone size: -
CDR3 protein: CASSSGQGNQPQHF
CDR3 DNA: TGTGCCAGCAGTTCCGGACAGGGGAATCAGCCCCAGCATTTT

V gene: TRBV7-9
J gene: TRBJ1-2
D gene: -
clone size: -
CDR3 protein: CASSLAIPPDSYGYTF
CDR3 DNA: TGTGCCAGCAGCTTAGCGATTCCCCCAGACTCCTATGGCTACACCTTC

V gene: TRBV4-2
J gene: TRBJ2-7
D gene: -
clone size: few
CDR3 protein: CASSLRLGENEQYF
CDR3 DNA: TGTGCCAGCAGCCTAAGACTAGGTGAAAACGAGCAGTACTTC

V gene: TRBV29-1
J gene: TRBJ2-7
D gene: TRBD2
clone size: -
CDR3 protein: CSVGSGGAITYEQYF
CDR3 DNA: TGCAGCGTTGGAAGCGGGGGGGCCATCACCTACGAGCAGTACTTC

V gene: TRBV7-3
J gene: TRBJ2-1
D gene: -
clone size: -
CDR3 protein: CASRKGSSNGNEQFF
CDR3 DNA: TGTGCCAGCAGAAAGGGCTCTAGCAACGGCAATGAGCAGTTCTTC

V gene: TRBV7-2
J gene: TRBJ2-3
D gene: TRBD1
clone size: few
CDR3 protein: CASSLARTGGRVTDTQYF
CDR3 DNA: TGTGCCAGCAGCTTAGCGAGAACAGGGGGCAGAGTCACAGATACGCAGTATTTT

V gene: TRBV2
J gene: TRBJ2-5
D gene: TRBD1
clone size: -
CDR3 protein: CATSLGQGETQYF
CDR3 DNA: TGTGCCACGTCGCTAGGACAGGGTGAGACCCAGTACTTC

V gene: TRBV6-6
J gene: TRBJ2-5
D gene: TRBD1
clone size: -
CDR3 protein: CASKIWDRARQETQYF
CDR3 DNA: TGTGCCAGCAAAATCTGGGACAGGGCACGCCAAGAGACCCAGTACTTC

V gene: TRBV29-1
J gene: TRBJ1-1
D gene: -
clone size: few
CDR3 protein: CSVGQRQEAFF
CDR3 DNA: TGCAGCGTTGGGCAGCGACAGGAAGCTTTCTTT